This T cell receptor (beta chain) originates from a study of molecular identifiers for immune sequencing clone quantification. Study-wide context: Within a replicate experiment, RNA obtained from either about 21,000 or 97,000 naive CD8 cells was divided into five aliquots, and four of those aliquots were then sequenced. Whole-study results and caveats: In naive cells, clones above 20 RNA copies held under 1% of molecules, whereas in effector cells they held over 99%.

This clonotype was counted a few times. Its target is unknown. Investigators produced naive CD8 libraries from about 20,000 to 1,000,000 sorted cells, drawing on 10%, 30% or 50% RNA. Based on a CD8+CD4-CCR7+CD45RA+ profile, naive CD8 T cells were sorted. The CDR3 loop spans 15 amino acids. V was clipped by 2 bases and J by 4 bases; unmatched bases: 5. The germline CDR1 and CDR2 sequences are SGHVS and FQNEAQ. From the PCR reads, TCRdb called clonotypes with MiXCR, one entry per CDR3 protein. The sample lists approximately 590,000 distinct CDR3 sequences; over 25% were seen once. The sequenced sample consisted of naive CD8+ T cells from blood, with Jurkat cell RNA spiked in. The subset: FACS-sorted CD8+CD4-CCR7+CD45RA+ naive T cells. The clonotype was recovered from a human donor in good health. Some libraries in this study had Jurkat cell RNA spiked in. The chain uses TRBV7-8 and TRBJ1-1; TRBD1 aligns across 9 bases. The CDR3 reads CASSLWVTGGTEAFF. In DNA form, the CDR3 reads TGTGCCAGCAGCTTATGGGTGACAGGGGGCACTGAAGCTTTCTTT.